This TCR beta chain was retrieved from a study of blood T cell repertoires in COVID-19. CDR1 is LGHDT and CDR2 is YNNKEL in the germline V gene (reference sequence). This CDR3 spans 14 amino acids. Trimming took 5 bases from V and 4 from J; bases not matched to a gene: 7. Clones were sequenced by immunoSEQ multiplex PCR, and TCRdb holds only the in-frame ones, with some missing. The sample lists more than 50,000 clones; approximately 90% were seen once. The chain links TRBV3-1 (or the pseudogene TRBV3-2) to TRBJ1-2; 7 nucleotides line up with TRBD1. This clonotype was obtained from a middle-aged woman with active COVID-19. The sample taken for sequencing was peripheral blood. CDR3 coding DNA: TGTGCCAGCAGCTATCTGGACAGGAGCTATGGCTACACCTTC. It specifies CASSYLDRSYGYTF.